This entry lists 8 T cell receptor beta chains sequenced from one sample in a study of T cells in Graves' hyperthyroidism and ophthalmopathy. Using RNA transcripts as the source, TCR beta CDR3 regions were amplified. The HTBI primer set was used in a first-round RT-PCR of the TCR CDR3. TCRdb called the multiplex PCR reads again in MiXCR, with one record for every CDR3 protein. The profile covers some 550,000 distinct CDR3 sequences, with around 21% appearing a single time and more than 20% taken by the ten largest. The sequenced material came from blood. The source is a man between 18 and 29 years old with Graves' hyperthyroidism.

This clonotype was recorded at least ten times. V and J are TRBV2 and TRBJ1-5, with D unresolved. V lost 3 bases, J lost 2 bases, and 8 bases lay in between. Germline CDR1 and CDR2: SNHLY and FYNNEI. The CDR3 has 14 residues. The CDR3 DNA reads TGTGCCAGCAGTGACCCTCGAGGCAATCAGCCCCAGCATTTT. Protein product: CASSDPRGNQPQHF. The full variable domain, completed using reference TRBV2 and TRBJ1-5, is EPEVTQTPSHQVTQMGQEVILRCVPISNHLYFYWYRQILGQKVEFLVSFYNNEISEKSEIFDDQFSVERPDGSNFTLKIRSTKLEDSAMYFCASSDPRGNQPQHFGDGTRLSIL.

The chain is built from TRBV4-1 and TRBJ1-2, with unresolved D. This CDR3 region has 14 residues. V was shortened by 2 bases and J by 6 bases, with 13 bases between the two germline ends. Germline-derived CDR1 and CDR2 are MGHRA and YSYEKL. The CDR3 nucleotides read TGCGCCAGCAGCCAAATTGGGGAAAAGAATGGCTACACCTTC. It is translated as CASSQIGEKNGYTF.

Only a few counts were recorded for this clonotype. The gene calls are TRBV6-1 and TRBJ2-7; either TRBD1 or TRBD2 may supply D (6 bases each). Per germline, CDR1 MNHNS and CDR2 SASEGT. This CDR3 region has 15 residues. V lost 8 bases to trimming and J lost 7 bases, with 24 bases between them. The CDR3 protein is CASGPGVTGSGEQYF. CDR3 bases: TGTGCCAGCGGGCCCGGGGTGACAGGCAGCGGGGAGCAGTACTTC.

This clonotype occurred many times. The chain links TRBV9 to TRBJ2-6; D perhaps matches TRBD2 (5 bases). Germline CDR1 is SGDLS and CDR2 is YYNGEE. The ends were cut back, 6 bases at V and 0 bases at J, with 10 bases in the middle. The CDR3 covers 15 residues. This CDR3 is CASKEGRSGANVLTF. CDR3 DNA: TGTGCCAGCAAAGAGGGTCGCTCTGGGGCCAACGTCCTGACTTTC.

This clonotype was seen repeatedly, ten times or more. The CDR3 sequence is CSAARGGEQYF. The CDR3, as DNA: TGCAGCGCTGCCAGGGGAGGTGAGCAGTACTTC. The J gene is TRBJ2-7, the V gene TRBV29-1; TRBD1 or TRBD2 may be the D gene (6 bases each). Trimming removed 7 bases at V and 7 bases at J, with 14 bases between. Germline CDR1 reads SQVTM; CDR2 reads ANQGSEA. This CDR3 contains 11 residues.

The CDR3 loop reads CASSQGPQGSPLHF. The CDR3 bases are TGTGCCAGCAGCCAGGGGCCTCAGGGTTCACCCCTCCACTTT. The J gene is TRBJ1-6, the V gene TRBV6-1; TRBD1 might be the D (6 bases). Germline values: CDR1 MNHNS, CDR2 SASEGT. The V end was cut by 6 bases, the J end by 9 bases, with 15 bases between. This CDR3 is 14 amino acids long.

This clonotype was observed at least ten times. This chain links TRBV28 with TRBJ2-6; D is unresolved. V was trimmed by 6 bases and J by 2 bases, leaving 11 bases between them. CDR1 is MDHEN, CDR2 SYDVKM, per germline. The length of the CDR3 is 15 residues. Here the CDR3 reads CASSNDKAGANVLTF. The CDR3 coding sequence is TGTGCCAGCAGCAACGACAAGGCTGGGGCCAACGTCCTGACTTTC.

At least ten counts were recorded for this clonotype. The chain couples TRBV12-3 or TRBV12-4 to TRBJ2-7; no clear D gene. The CDR3 runs 14 residues. Trimming removed 3 bases from V and 3 bases from J, with 12 bases in between. The CDR3 DNA sequence: TGTGCCAGCAGTTTTGGGCGGAACCTCTACGAGCAGTACTTC. It is translated as CASSFGRNLYEQYF.